This TCR beta chain was sequenced during a study of beta chain features in type 1 diabetes. This clone turned up a few times. Its cognate antigen is unknown. CDR3 length: 16 amino acids. With 5 bases removed from V and 2 bases from J, the gap between germline ends came to 16 bases. Per the germline V gene, CDR1 is SGHNT and CDR2 is YYREEE (reference sequence). The investigators reverse transcribed all of the isolated RNA, so they sequenced expressed TCRB transcripts. Sequencing used immunoSEQ multiplex PCR; TCRdb keeps in-frame clones, though not all of them. The sample records hundreds of thousands of clones, 14% being singletons. Overall study results and limits: People with Type 1 diabetes carried modestly yet significantly shorter TCRB CDR3s in all four CD4+ subsets. Unsettled here was the matter of whether HLA type influences TCRB rearrangement.

This receptor was identified in a man under 40 with type 1 diabetes. The chain carries TRBV5-4 and TRBJ2-2, with D possibly matching TRBD1 (6 bases). The material sequenced was naive CD4+ T cells from blood. The CDR3 reads CASSPQGLVNTGELFF. The CDR3 bases are TGTGCCAGCAGTCCCCAGGGGCTCGTTAACACCGGGGAGCTGTTTTTT. Using reference TRBV5-4 and TRBJ2-2 for the parts outside the CDR3, the full variable domain is ETGVTQSPTHLIKTRGQQVTLRCSSQSGHNTVSWYQQALGQGPQFIFQYYREEENGRGNFPPRFSGLQFPNYSSELNVNALELDDSALYLCASSPQGLVNTGELFFGEGSRLTVL.